The next 21 T cell receptor beta chains were all read from a single sample in a study of cytomegalovirus exposure and HLA in healthy donors. The table came from immunoSEQ multiplex PCR; TCRdb's copy has only in-frame clones and leaves some out. The table has almost 200,000 clones, roughly three quarters seen once. Material for sequencing was PBMCs. The receptor set was obtained from a woman aged 25 to 39 in good health and CMV-seronegative.

V and J are TRBV4-1 and TRBJ2-2, with D hard to call. Germline V CDR1 and CDR2: MGHRA, YSYEKL. The V gene lost 3 bases and the J gene lost 1 base, with 6 bases spanning the gap. The CDR3 runs 14 residues. The CDR3 sequence is CASSQARNTGELFF. The DNA of the CDR3 is TGCGCCAGCAGCCAGGCAAGGAACACCGGGGAGCTGTTTTTT.

This clone was picked up a small number of times. V gene TRBV2 combines with J gene TRBJ2-7; 7 positions agree with TRBD2. The CDR3 contains 13 residues. CDR1 is SNHLY, CDR2 FYNNEI, per germline. J was trimmed by 6 bases and V by 8 bases; bases with no gene match: 10. This CDR3 reads CASGSGISSEQYF. The CDR3 DNA follows: TGTGCCAGCGGGAGCGGGATCTCGTCCGAGCAGTACTTC. The full variable domain, rest sourced from reference TRBV2 and TRBJ2-7, is EPEVTQTPSHQVTQMGQEVILRCVPISNHLYFYWYRQILGQKVEFLVSFYNNEISEKSEIFDDQFSVERPDGSNFTLKIRSTKLEDSAMYFCASGSGISSEQYFGPGTRLTVT.

This clone was observed once. The chain has TRBV27 and TRBJ2-1, with 12 positions matching TRBD2. CDR1 is MNHEY and CDR2 is SMNVEV in the germline V gene (reference sequence). Losses at the gene ends were 2 bases for V and 10 bases for J; bases not matched to a gene: 12. The CDR3 is made up of 17 amino acids. CDR3 sequence: CASSLRTSGRTIGEQFF. For the CDR3, the DNA is TGTGCCAGCAGTTTACGTACTAGCGGGAGGACCATCGGGGAGCAGTTCTTC.

The chain combines TRBV2 with TRBJ1-2; tentative D call: TRBD1 (6 bases). The V end lost 7 bases, the J end lost 8 bases, and 14 bases lay between the germline ends. The germline gives CDR1 SNHLY, CDR2 FYNNEI. The CDR3 is 12 amino acids. The CDR3: CASTQQGIGYTF. CDR3 DNA: TGTGCCAGCACCCAACAGGGTATAGGCTACACCTTC.

CDR3 bases: TGCGCCAGCAGGCTCGGGACAGCAGCCAATGAGCAGTTCTTC. It yields the protein CASRLGTAANEQFF. The chain combines TRBV5-1 with TRBJ2-1; 7 bases are a match to TRBD1. V gave up 5 bases and J gave up 6 bases; unmatched junction bases: 8. Germline V gives CDR1 SGHRS, CDR2 YFSETQ. This CDR3 spans 14 amino acids.

The genes are TRBV5-6 and TRBJ1-4; D gene uncertain. Germline V gene lookup returns CDR1 SGHDT and CDR2 YYEEEE. CDR3 length: 11 amino acids. V lost 4 bases and J lost 8, with 6 bases in between. The CDR3 DNA reads TGTGCCAGCAGCCGGAGCGAAAAACTGTTTTTT. This translates into CASSRSEKLFF. Based on the CDR3 plus reference TRBV5-6 and TRBJ1-4, the full variable domain is DAGVTQSPTHLIKTRGQQVTLRCSPKSGHDTVSWYQQALGQGPQFIFQYYEEEERQRGNFPDRFSGHQFPNYSSELNVNALLLGDSALYLCASSRSEKLFFGSGTQLSVL.

The CDR3 spells CASSATDKYNEQFF. The CDR3 region has the DNA TGTGCCAGCAGCGCGACAGACAAATACAATGAGCAGTTCTTC. This chain links TRBV5-4 with TRBJ2-1; D possibly corresponds to TRBD1 (5 bases). Germline values: CDR1 SGHNT, CDR2 YYREEE (reference sequence). Trimming took off 4 bases at V and 4 bases at J, with 12 bases between the two ends. The CDR3 consists of 14 residues.

The rearrangement joins TRBV11-3 to TRBJ2-7; TRBD2 matches at 14 bases. V shed 5 bases and J 5 bases; nucleotides not matched to a gene: 8. The V gene's germline CDR1 is SGHNT and CDR2 YENEEA. The CDR3 runs 16 residues. DNA of the CDR3: TGTGCCAGCAGCCCTGGGACTAGCGGGAGTACCCACGAGCAGTACTTC. It specifies CASSPGTSGSTHEQYF.

Remarks on this clone: A read error may account for a junction end that differs from germline. This sequence joins TRBV7-9 and TRBJ2-1, with D possibly matching TRBD1 (5 bases). There are 14 residues in the CDR3. Germline V CDR1 and CDR2: SEHNR, FQNEAQ (reference sequence). The CDR3: CASSSRAADNEQLF. CDR3 in DNA: TGTGCCAGCAGCTCCCGGGCGGCGGACAATGAGCAGCTCTTC.

The CDR3 coding sequence is TGTGCTAGTGGTTTGGTACTGGGCAGGGGAAGCAATCAGCCCCAGCATTTT. Translated: CASGLVLGRGSNQPQHF. The gene calls are TRBV12-5 and TRBJ1-5; the D gene is possibly TRBD1 (6 bases). Germline V lookup: CDR1 LGHNT, CDR2 FRNRAP. This CDR3 comprises 17 residues. The V gene lost 0 bases and the J gene lost 1 base, with 13 bases spanning the gap.

The chain is built from TRBV5-1 and TRBJ1-1; D gene unclear. This CDR3 comprises 14 residues. CDR1 SGHRS and CDR2 YFSETQ come from the germline V gene. Trimming cost V 0 bases and J 1 base, with 7 bases left between them. The CDR3 bases are TGCGCCAGCAGCTTGGGAGTTCAGAACACTGAAGCTTTCTTT. Amino acids: CASSLGVQNTEAFF.

The chain recombines TRBV2 with TRBJ1-6, with D unresolved. CDR3 length: 13 residues. Germline lookup yields CDR1 SNHLY and CDR2 FYNNEI. Trimming stripped 6 bases from V and 7 bases from J, with 10 bases between. Here the CDR3 reads CASRPVSNSPLHF. For the CDR3, the DNA is TGTGCCAGCAGGCCAGTCTCCAATTCACCCCTCCACTTT.

The chain joins TRBV2 to TRBJ1-3, with D unclear. CDR3 length equals 13 residues. CDR1 SNHLY and CDR2 FYNNEI come from the germline V gene. Trimming took 5 bases from V and 3 from J, leaving 8 bases between them. CDR3 loop: CASSQMVGNTIYF. Written as DNA, the CDR3 is TGTGCCAGCAGTCAGATGGTTGGAAACACCATATATTTT.

J is TRBJ2-2 and V is TRBV6-1; a weak D match, TRBD1 (6 bases). The germline gives CDR1 MNHNS, CDR2 SASEGT. The CDR3 loop spans 14 amino acids. Trimming took off 7 bases at V and 6 bases at J, with 15 bases between the two ends. In nucleotides, the CDR3 is TGTGCCAGCAACCAGGGGTGGGGACCCGGGGAGCTGTTTTTT. It specifies CASNQGWGPGELFF.

This chain uses TRBV7-2 with TRBJ1-4; tentatively, D is TRBD1 (5 bases). Trimming shortened V by 1 base and J by 7 bases, and 16 bases separated the two germline ends. The CDR3 spans 16 residues. Germline V lookup: CDR1 SGHTA, CDR2 FQGNSA. CDR3 residues: CASSLVTGFRSEKLFF. The CDR3 DNA sequence: TGTGCCAGCAGCTTAGTCACAGGATTTAGAAGTGAAAAACTGTTTTTT.

The chain joins TRBV11-2 to TRBJ1-3; possible D gene TRBD1, 6 bases. Trimming cost V 5 bases and J 8 bases, with 19 bases left between them. The CDR3 covers 15 residues. In germline, CDR1 is SGHAT, CDR2 FQNNGV. CDR3 sequence reads: CASSTQGIESDTIYF. CDR3 nucleotides: TGTGCCAGCAGCACCCAGGGGATCGAGTCGGACACCATATATTTT.

The chain couples TRBV5-4 to TRBJ1-4; 10 nucleotides match TRBD1. This CDR3 is 14 amino acids long. V dropped 0 bases and J dropped 11; count of bases not matched to a gene: 4. Germline CDR1 reads SGHNT; CDR2 reads YYREEE (reference sequence). The CDR3 DNA follows: TGTGCCAGCAGCTTGGGAGGGGGACAGGGGAAACTGTTTTTT. Its translation: CASSLGGGQGKLFF.

The J gene is TRBJ1-1, the V gene TRBV5-1; 7 bases are a match to TRBD1. This CDR3 comprises 14 residues. J was trimmed by 8 bases and V by 3 bases; bases with no gene match: 10. Germline V lookup: CDR1 SGHRS, CDR2 YFSETQ. The CDR3 protein is CASSSAQGPSEAFF. The CDR3 DNA sequence: TGCGCCAGCAGCTCCGCACAGGGGCCAAGCGAAGCTTTCTTT.

The count of this clone is one. The CDR3 loop is CASRTGGAPVNTF. CDR3 coding DNA: TGTGCCAGCAGGACAGGGGGCGCCCCCGTGAACACCTTC. The chain recombines TRBV27 with TRBJ1-2, with 10 bases matching TRBD1. The germline V gene has CDR1 MNHEY and CDR2 SMNVEV (reference sequence). The CDR3 extends over 13 amino acids. V was pared by 6 bases and J by 12 bases, with 10 bases of the junction left unmatched.

This clone was detected only once. The rearrangement joins TRBV4-2 to TRBJ1-5; D remains unclear. CDR1 and CDR2 from the germline V gene are LGHNA and YNFKEQ. The CDR3 runs to 15 residues. V was pared by 4 bases and J by 3 bases, with 13 bases between. CDR3 bases: TGTGCCAGCAGCCCCAATCGGGTTTTCAATCAGCCCCAGCATTTT. Its protein is CASSPNRVFNQPQHF.

The genes are TRBV5-4 and TRBJ1-6, with 7 bases lining up with TRBD1. Trimming at V came to 3 bases and at J to 0 bases, leaving 3 bases not matched to a gene. CDR3 length: 16 amino acids. In germline, CDR1 is SGHNT, CDR2 YYREEE (reference sequence). CDR3 in DNA: TGTGCCAGCAGCTCGGACAGGAACTCCTATAATTCACCCCTCCACTTT. This encodes CASSSDRNSYNSPLHF.